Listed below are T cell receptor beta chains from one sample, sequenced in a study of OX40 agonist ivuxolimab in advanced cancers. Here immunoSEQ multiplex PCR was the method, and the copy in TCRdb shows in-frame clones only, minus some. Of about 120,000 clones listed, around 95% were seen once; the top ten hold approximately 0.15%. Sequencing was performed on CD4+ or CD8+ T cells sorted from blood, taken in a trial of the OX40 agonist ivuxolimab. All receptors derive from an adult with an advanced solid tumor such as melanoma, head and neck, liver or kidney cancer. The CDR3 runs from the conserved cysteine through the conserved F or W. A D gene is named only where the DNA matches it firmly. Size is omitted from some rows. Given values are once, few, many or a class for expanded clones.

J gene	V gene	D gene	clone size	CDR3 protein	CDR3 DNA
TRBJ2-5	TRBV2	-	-	CASGRWRVQETQYF	TGTGCCAGCGGGAGGTGGAGGGTCCAAGAGACCCAGTACTTC
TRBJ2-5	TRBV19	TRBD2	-	CASSGGVGETQYF	TGTGCCAGTAGTGGGGGGGTCGGCGAGACCCAGTACTTC
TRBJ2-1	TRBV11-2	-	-	CASSLGSPPGEQFF	TGTGCCAGCAGCTTAGGGAGTCCCCCCGGTGAGCAGTTCTTC
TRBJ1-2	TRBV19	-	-	CASSIDHMSSNYGYTF	TGTGCCAGTAGTATAGATCATATGAGTTCTAACTATGGCTACACCTTC
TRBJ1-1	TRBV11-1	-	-	CASEGGPGGEAFF	TGTGCCAGCGAGGGGGGCCCCGGGGGAGAAGCTTTCTTT
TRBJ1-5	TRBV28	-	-	CASRESNQPQHF	TGTGCCAGCAGGGAAAGCAATCAGCCCCAGCATTTT
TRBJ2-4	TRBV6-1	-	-	CASSEVGEIRAKNIQYF	TGTGCCAGCAGTGAAGTCGGGGAAATACGAGCCAAAAACATTCAGTACTTC
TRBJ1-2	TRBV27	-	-	CASSRITVGGWGGYTF	TGTGCCAGCAGTAGGATAACAGTGGGGGGCTGGGGTGGCTACACCTTC
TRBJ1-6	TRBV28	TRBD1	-	CASCKKAGGQSPLHF	TGTGCCAGCTGCAAGAAGGCAGGGGGACAATCACCCCTCCACTTT
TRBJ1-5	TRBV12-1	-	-	CASSFVRKESNQPQHF	TGTGCCAGCAGCTTTGTGAGGAAAGAGAGCAATCAGCCCCAGCATTTT
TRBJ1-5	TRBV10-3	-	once	CAIRGGSNQPQHF	TGTGCCATCAGGGGGGGTAGCAATCAGCCCCAGCATTTT
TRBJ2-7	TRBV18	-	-	CASSPGLSSSYGQYF	TGTGCCAGCTCACCGGGACTTTCGAGCTCCTACGGGCAGTACTTC
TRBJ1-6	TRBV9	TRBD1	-	CASSVTGTGNSPLHF	TGTGCCAGCAGCGTCACCGGGACAGGGAATTCACCCCTCCACTTT
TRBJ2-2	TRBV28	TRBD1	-	CASTLGLGQPYTGELFF	TGTGCCAGCACCCTCGGTCTGGGACAGCCTTACACCGGGGAGCTGTTTTTT
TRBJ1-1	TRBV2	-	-	CASSVNRVGTEAFF	TGTGCCAGCAGTGTAAACAGGGTGGGTACTGAAGCTTTCTTT
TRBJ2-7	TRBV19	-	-	CATRGSPGYEQYF	TGTGCCACCCGGGGATCTCCCGGCTACGAGCAGTACTTC